What follows are 6 T cell receptor beta chains derived from one specimen sequenced in a study of blood T cell repertoires in COVID-19. Measured with immunoSEQ multiplex PCR; TCRdb has only the in-frame clones, and not every one. The table records tens of thousands of clones, more than 70% of them present only once. The source material was peripheral blood. These receptors were obtained from a man in his sixties or seventies with COVID-19, enrolled during active disease.

J is TRBJ1-5 and V is TRBV2; 8 nucleotides agree with TRBD1. With 8 bases clipped from V and 5 bases from J, the junction kept 8 bases outside the gene matches. CDR3 size: 14 residues. Germline assignment: CDR1 SNHLY and CDR2 FYNNEI. CDR3 nucleotides: TGTGCCAGCGGGGAACAACAGGGGGATCAGCCCCAGCATTTT. As protein: CASGEQQGDQPQHF.

The chain recombines TRBV10-1 with TRBJ1-2; 10 bases map to TRBD1. The CDR3 spans 20 residues. In germline, CDR1 is WNHNN, CDR2 SYGVQD (reference sequence). V trimming: 6 bases; J trimming: 3 bases; junction bases outside the gene matches: 22. CDR3 nucleotides: TGCGCCAGCAGGCCGATATCTAACTTTTCCGGGACAGGGGAAGACTATGGCTACACCTTC. It encodes CASRPISNFSGTGEDYGYTF.

About this clone: Because the CDR3's place on the DNA is in doubt, the DNA is left out and the CDR3 is given as listed by TCRdb. The V gene is TRBV21-1, the J gene TRBJ2-1; TRBD2 is the table's D call, not checked against the DNA. TRBV21-1 corresponds to a pseudogene. The CDR3 has 18 amino acids, counting both end residues. The chain's CDR3 is CASVGSGAERQKHNEQFF.

There are a few counts of this clone. The J gene is TRBJ2-7, the V gene TRBV3-1 (or the pseudogene TRBV3-2); D ambiguous. Trimming left V 1 base short and J 2 bases short, with 9 bases between. CDR3 length equals 14 residues. Germline-derived CDR1 and CDR2 are LGHDT and YNNKEL (reference sequence). The CDR3 DNA is TGTGCCAGCAGCCAAGCTAATCCCCCCTACGAGCAGTACTTC. Translated, it gives CASSQANPPYEQYF.

The CDR3 protein is CATSDFRRAGEQFF. The CDR3 region has the DNA TGTGCCACCAGTGATTTTAGGCGTGCGGGTGAGCAGTTCTTC. J is TRBJ2-1 and V is TRBV24-1; tentative D call: TRBD2 (5 bases). This CDR3 region has 14 residues. Germline CDR1 reads KGHDR; CDR2 reads SFDVKD. With 1 base removed from V and 9 bases from J, the gap between germline ends came to 12 bases.

This chain uses TRBV27 with TRBJ2-7; D uncertain. V shed 2 bases and J shed 3 bases, with 8 bases lying between them. The CDR3 extends over 13 amino acids. Per the germline V gene, CDR1 is MNHEY and CDR2 is SMNVEV (reference sequence). The CDR3 is CASSLKPFYEQYF. The CDR3 DNA is TGTGCCAGCAGTTTAAAGCCCTTCTACGAGCAGTACTTC.